The rows below give T cell receptor beta chains drawn from one sample of a study of shared clonotypes between healthy human individuals. TCRdb's copy holds only in-frame clones and misses some; the assay was immunoSEQ multiplex PCR. The top ten clones hold 10% of a sample with some 350,000 clones, 74% of them seen once. The sample consisted of memory CD4+ T cells sorted from blood. The receptors come from a young man in good health. Both conserved end residues are part of each CDR3. A D gene is named only where the DNA matches it firmly. Some rows have no size entry. The others give once, few or many, or a class for an expanded clone.

v_gene: TRBV27
d_gene: NA
j_gene: TRBJ1-4
abundance: few
CDR3aa: CASSPHGLANEKLFF
CDR3nt: TGTGCCAGCAGTCCCCACGGGCTGGCTAATGAAAAACTGTTTTTT

v_gene: TRBV19
d_gene: NA
j_gene: TRBJ2-7
abundance: NA
CDR3aa: CASSFRHSPYEQYF
CDR3nt: TGTGCCAGTAGTTTTAGACATTCCCCCTACGAGCAGTACTTC

v_gene: TRBV9
d_gene: NA
j_gene: TRBJ1-4
abundance: NA
CDR3aa: CASSVEGAKDEKLFF
CDR3nt: TGTGCCAGCAGCGTAGAAGGGGCGAAGGATGAAAAACTGTTTTTT

v_gene: TRBV11-3
d_gene: NA
j_gene: TRBJ1-2
abundance: NA
CDR3aa: CASSLELTGTHGYTF
CDR3nt: TGTGCCAGCAGCTTAGAACTAACAGGGACCCATGGCTACACCTTC

v_gene: TRBV5-1
d_gene: TRBD1
j_gene: TRBJ2-5
abundance: medium-sized
CDR3aa: CASSLETAGGRETQYF
CDR3nt: TGCGCCAGCAGCTTGGAGACCGCAGGGGGACGGGAGACCCAGTACTTC

v_gene: TRBV11-2
d_gene: TRBD1
j_gene: TRBJ2-7
abundance: NA
CDR3aa: CASSLIGRGLSYEQYF
CDR3nt: TGTGCCAGCAGCTTAATAGGCAGGGGGCTCTCCTACGAGCAGTACTTC

v_gene: TRBV5-1
d_gene: NA
j_gene: TRBJ2-3
abundance: NA
CDR3aa: CASGTGASDTQYF
CDR3nt: TGCGCCAGCGGTACGGGAGCGTCAGATACGCAGTATTTT

v_gene: TRBV10-3
d_gene: NA
j_gene: TRBJ2-7
abundance: NA
CDR3aa: CAISESLALEQYF
CDR3nt: TGTGCCATCAGTGAGTCGCTAGCGCTCGAGCAGTACTTC

v_gene: TRBV11-3
d_gene: TRBD2
j_gene: TRBJ2-5
abundance: NA
CDR3aa: CASSFSREGPQYF
CDR3nt: TGTGCCAGCAGCTTTTCGCGGGAGGGGCCCCAGTACTTC

v_gene: TRBV18
d_gene: NA
j_gene: TRBJ2-7
abundance: few
CDR3aa: CASSPPSNSYEQYF
CDR3nt: TGTGCCAGCTCACCACCGTCTAACTCCTACGAGCAGTACTTC

v_gene: TRBV13
d_gene: NA
j_gene: TRBJ1-4
abundance: NA
CDR3aa: CASSFRLTNEKLFF
CDR3nt: TGTGCCAGCAGCTTTCGGCTGACTAATGAAAAACTGTTTTTT

v_gene: TRBV5-4
d_gene: NA
j_gene: TRBJ2-2
abundance: NA
CDR3aa: CAGQLVNTGELFF
CDR3nt: TGTGCCGGCCAACTAGTGAACACCGGGGAGCTGTTTTTT

v_gene: TRBV18
d_gene: TRBD2
j_gene: TRBJ2-7
abundance: NA
CDR3aa: CASSPRTSGSDEQYF
CDR3nt: TGTGCCAGCTCACCACGGACTAGCGGGAGCGACGAGCAGTACTTC

v_gene: TRBV5-1
d_gene: NA
j_gene: TRBJ1-1
abundance: NA
CDR3aa: CASSLAGKRDTEAFF
CDR3nt: TGCGCCAGCAGCTTGGCTGGGAAAAGGGACACTGAAGCTTTCTTT

v_gene: TRBV6-6
d_gene: TRBD2
j_gene: TRBJ2-1
abundance: NA
CDR3aa: CASSYSGRGNEQFF
CDR3nt: TGTGCCAGCAGTTACAGCGGGAGGGGGAATGAGCAGTTCTTC

v_gene: TRBV10-2
d_gene: TRBD2
j_gene: TRBJ2-1
abundance: few
CDR3aa: CASRANRGLAGSGNEQFF
CDR3nt: TGCGCCAGCAGAGCAAATAGGGGACTAGCGGGATCGGGTAATGAGCAGTTCTTC

v_gene: TRBV27
d_gene: NA
j_gene: TRBJ1-2
abundance: few
CDR3aa: CASSPAGTGAGYTF
CDR3nt: TGTGCCAGCAGTCCTGCCGGGACGGGGGCTGGCTACACCTTC

v_gene: TRBV5-1
d_gene: NA
j_gene: TRBJ2-5
abundance: once
CDR3aa: CASSLGQAAETQYF
CDR3nt: TGCGCCAGCAGCTTGGGGCAAGCGGCGGAGACCCAGTACTTC

v_gene: TRBV2
d_gene: TRBD1
j_gene: TRBJ2-5
abundance: NA
CDR3aa: CASSVSRGQVETQYF
CDR3nt: TGTGCCAGCAGTGTGTCCAGGGGGCAGGTAGAGACCCAGTACTTC

v_gene: TRBV9
d_gene: NA
j_gene: TRBJ2-1
abundance: NA
CDR3aa: CASSAGLLNEQFF
CDR3nt: TGTGCCAGCAGCGCGGGACTTCTAAATGAGCAGTTCTTC

v_gene: TRBV27
d_gene: TRBD2
j_gene: TRBJ2-7
abundance: NA
CDR3aa: CASSSGLAAMAEQYF
CDR3nt: TGTGCCAGCAGTTCCGGACTAGCGGCAATGGCGGAGCAGTACTTC

v_gene: TRBV25-1
d_gene: TRBD1
j_gene: TRBJ2-1
abundance: few
CDR3aa: CASSANRGASYNEQFF
CDR3nt: TGTGCCAGCAGTGCAAACAGGGGGGCCTCCTACAATGAGCAGTTCTTC

v_gene: TRBV7-9
d_gene: TRBD1
j_gene: TRBJ2-4
abundance: NA
CDR3aa: CASSVGQGVATDIQYF
CDR3nt: TGTGCCAGCAGCGTGGGACAGGGGGTCGCGACCGACATTCAGTACTTC

v_gene: TRBV2
d_gene: TRBD1
j_gene: TRBJ2-3
abundance: NA
CDR3aa: CASSGQGSTDTQYF
CDR3nt: TGTGCCAGCAGTGGACAGGGGAGCACAGATACGCAGTATTTT

v_gene: TRBV5-4
d_gene: NA
j_gene: TRBJ2-3
abundance: NA
CDR3aa: CASSTRGERRDTQYF
CDR3nt: TGTGCCAGCAGCACGAGGGGGGAAAGAAGAGATACGCAGTATTTT

v_gene: TRBV30
d_gene: NA
j_gene: TRBJ2-3
abundance: NA
CDR3aa: CAWSVSTNTQYF
CDR3nt: TGTGCCTGGAGTGTATCCACGAATACGCAGTATTTT

v_gene: TRBV9
d_gene: TRBD2
j_gene: TRBJ2-1
abundance: few
CDR3aa: CASSVSWTSGTSYNEQFF
CDR3nt: TGTGCCAGCAGCGTCAGTTGGACTAGCGGTACCTCCTACAATGAGCAGTTCTTC

v_gene: TRBV5-6
d_gene: NA
j_gene: TRBJ2-5
abundance: once
CDR3aa: CASTRWAGETQYF
CDR3nt: TGTGCCAGCACCCGATGGGCGGGGGAGACCCAGTACTTC

v_gene: TRBV9
d_gene: TRBD2
j_gene: TRBJ2-1
abundance: NA
CDR3aa: CASSASGSGNNEQFF
CDR3nt: TGTGCCAGCAGCGCTAGCGGGAGTGGAAACAATGAGCAGTTCTTC

v_gene: TRBV11-2
d_gene: NA
j_gene: TRBJ2-4
abundance: NA
CDR3aa: CASSLAERNIQYF
CDR3nt: TGTGCCAGCAGCTTAGCGGAGAGGAACATTCAGTACTTC

v_gene: TRBV7-8
d_gene: NA
j_gene: TRBJ2-3
abundance: few
CDR3aa: CASSLKRVDVDTQYF
CDR3nt: TGTGCCAGCAGCTTAAAGCGGGTTGATGTCGATACGCAGTATTTT